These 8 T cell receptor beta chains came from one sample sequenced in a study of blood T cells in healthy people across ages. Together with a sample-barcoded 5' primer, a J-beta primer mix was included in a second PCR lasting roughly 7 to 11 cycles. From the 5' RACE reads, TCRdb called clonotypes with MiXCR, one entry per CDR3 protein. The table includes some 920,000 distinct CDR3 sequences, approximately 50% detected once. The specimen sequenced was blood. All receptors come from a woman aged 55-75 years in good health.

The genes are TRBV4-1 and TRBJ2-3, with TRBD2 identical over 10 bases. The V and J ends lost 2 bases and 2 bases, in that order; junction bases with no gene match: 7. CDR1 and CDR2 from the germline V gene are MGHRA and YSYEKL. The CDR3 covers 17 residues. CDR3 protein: CASSQRGTSAYTDTQYF. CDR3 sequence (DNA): TGCGCCAGCAGCCAAAGGGGGACTAGCGCTTACACAGATACGCAGTATTTT.

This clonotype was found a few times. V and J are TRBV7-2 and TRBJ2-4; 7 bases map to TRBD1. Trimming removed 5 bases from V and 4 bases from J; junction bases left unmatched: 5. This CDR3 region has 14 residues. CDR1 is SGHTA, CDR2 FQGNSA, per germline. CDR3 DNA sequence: TGTGCCAGCAGCGCCGGGACAGAAAAAAACATTCAGTACTTC. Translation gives CASSAGTEKNIQYF.

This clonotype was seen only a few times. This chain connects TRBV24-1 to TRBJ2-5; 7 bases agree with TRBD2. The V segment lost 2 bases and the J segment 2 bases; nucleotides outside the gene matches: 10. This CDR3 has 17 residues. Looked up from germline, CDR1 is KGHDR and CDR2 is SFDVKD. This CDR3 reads CATSDSRTRGSQETQYF. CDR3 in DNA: TGTGCCACCAGTGATTCCCGGACTAGGGGCTCGCAAGAGACCCAGTACTTC.

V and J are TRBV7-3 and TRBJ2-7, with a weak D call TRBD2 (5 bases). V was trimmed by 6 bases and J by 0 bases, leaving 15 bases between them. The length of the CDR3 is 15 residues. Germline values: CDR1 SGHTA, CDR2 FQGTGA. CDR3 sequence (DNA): TGTGCCAGCAGTTTCTCTGCTGGAGGCTCCTACGAGCAGTACTTC. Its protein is CASSFSAGGSYEQYF.

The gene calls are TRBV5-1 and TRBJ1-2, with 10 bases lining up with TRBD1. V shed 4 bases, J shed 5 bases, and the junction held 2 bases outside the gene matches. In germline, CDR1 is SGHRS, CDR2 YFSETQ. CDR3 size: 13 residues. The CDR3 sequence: CASSGTGEYGYTF. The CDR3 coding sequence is TGCGCCAGCAGCGGGACAGGGGAGTATGGCTACACCTTC.

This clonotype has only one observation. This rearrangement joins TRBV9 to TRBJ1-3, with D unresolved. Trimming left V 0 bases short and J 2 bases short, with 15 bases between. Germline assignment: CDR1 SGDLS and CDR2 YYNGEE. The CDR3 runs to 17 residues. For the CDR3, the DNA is TGTGCCAGCAGCGTAGATTTACCGGAGTCAGCTGGAAACACCATATATTTT. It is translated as CASSVDLPESAGNTIYF.

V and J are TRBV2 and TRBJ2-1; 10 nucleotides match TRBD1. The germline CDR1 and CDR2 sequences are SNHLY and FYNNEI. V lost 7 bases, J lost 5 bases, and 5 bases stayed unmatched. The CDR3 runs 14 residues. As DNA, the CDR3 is TGTGCCAGCATAAGACAGGGGGCCCACAATGAGCAGTTCTTC. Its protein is CASIRQGAHNEQFF.

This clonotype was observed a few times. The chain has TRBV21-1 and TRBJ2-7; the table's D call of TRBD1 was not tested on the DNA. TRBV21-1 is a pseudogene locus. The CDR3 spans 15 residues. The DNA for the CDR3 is TGTGCCAGCAGCAAATGTGGGGGTTCTACCTACGAGCAGTACTTC. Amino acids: CASSKCGGSTYEQYF.